These 30 T cell receptor beta chains came from one sample sequenced in a study of T cells after yellow fever vaccination. In TCRdb, the 5' RACE reads were re-called with MiXCR into one record per CDR3 protein. The table has about 330,000 distinct CDR3 sequences, around 6.8% seen once. The material was PBMCs, obtained roughly seven weeks after the first yellow fever vaccination. These receptors were obtained from a man aged 18 to 35 who received the YFV17D yellow fever vaccine.

This chain links TRBV3-1 with TRBJ2-7; TRBD1 matches at 7 bases. Germline loops: CDR1 LGHDT, CDR2 YNNKEL (reference sequence). CDR3 length: 18 amino acids. J gave up 1 base and V 8 bases, and 20 bases lay outside the gene matches. CDR3 region: CASCFNLGWGTESYEQYF. CDR3 nucleotides: TGTGCCAGCTGTTTTAATCTCGGCTGGGGGACAGAATCCTACGAGCAGTACTTC.

V and J are TRBV2 and TRBJ2-7; 8 bases are a match to TRBD1. The germline V gene has CDR1 SNHLY and CDR2 FYNNEI. V dropped 9 bases and J dropped 1; count of bases not matched to a gene: 8. The CDR3 consists of 14 residues. CDR3 region: CASRPGGGSYEQYF. Here the CDR3 DNA reads TGTGCCAGTCGCCCAGGGGGCGGGTCCTACGAGCAGTACTTC.

At least ten counts were recorded for this clonotype. V is TRBV12-3 or TRBV12-4 and J is TRBJ2-5; 9 bases are shared with TRBD2. The CDR3 covers 14 residues. The ends lost 3 bases at V and 3 bases at J; junction bases unmatched: 2. The CDR3 nucleotides read TGTGCCAGCAGTTTCCGCGGGGGGGAAGAGACCCAGTACTTC. It specifies CASSFRGGEETQYF.

This clonotype was counted many times. CDR3: CASSLVGVGTEAFF. In nucleotides, the CDR3 is TGCGCCAGCAGCTTGGTTGGGGTCGGTACTGAAGCTTTCTTT. The chain couples TRBV5-1 to TRBJ1-1; D uncertain. Looked up from germline, CDR1 is SGHRS and CDR2 is YFSETQ. This CDR3 is 14 amino acids long. V gave up 0 bases and J gave up 5 bases, with 11 bases separating them.

This clonotype turned up a few times. This sequence joins TRBV24-1 and TRBJ2-1; the D gene is possibly TRBD1 (6 bases). Trimming took off 1 base at V and 0 bases at J, with 12 bases between the two ends. Germline V gene data show CDR1 as KGHDR and CDR2 as SFDVKD. This CDR3 spans 17 amino acids. The CDR3 reads CATSDFAGASSYNEQFF. The CDR3 nucleotides are TGTGCCACCAGTGATTTCGCAGGGGCTAGCTCCTACAATGAGCAGTTCTTC.

This clonotype appeared many times. V usage is TRBV29-1 and J usage is TRBJ2-7; D ambiguous. Trimming cost V 5 bases and J 6 bases, with 14 bases left between them. Germline V lookup: CDR1 SQVTM, CDR2 ANQGSEA. There are 12 residues in the CDR3. CDR3 amino acids: CSVYMNSREQYF. For the CDR3, the DNA is TGCAGCGTTTATATGAATTCTCGCGAGCAGTACTTC.

In this sample, this clonotype turned up a few times. This chain joins TRBV7-9 and TRBJ2-5, with 10 bases that match TRBD1. The CDR3 has 16 residues. The trim removed 1 base at V and 5 bases at J, leaving 7 bases unmatched. The germline gives CDR1 SEHNR, CDR2 FQNEAQ (reference sequence). The chain's CDR3 is CASSLDRDRGDETQYF. The CDR3 nucleotides are TGTGCCAGCAGCTTAGACCGGGACAGGGGAGATGAGACCCAGTACTTC. Based on the CDR3 plus reference TRBV7-9 and TRBJ2-5, the full variable domain is DTGVSQNPRHKITKRGQNVTFRCDPISEHNRLYWYRQTLGQGPEFLTYFQNEAQLEKSRLLSDRFSAERPKGSFSTLEIQRTEQGDSAMYLCASSLDRDRGDETQYFGPGTRLLVL.

A word on this clonotype: Because it lacks the conserved phenylalanine or tryptophan at the end, this CDR3 is likely a read error. J is TRBJ2-2 and V is TRBV5-6; 10 bases line up with TRBD1. This CDR3 has 16 residues. Germline V gives CDR1 SGHDT, CDR2 YYEEEE. With 3 bases clipped from V and 2 bases from J, the junction kept 4 bases outside the gene matches. CDR3 sequence (DNA): TGTGCCAGCAGCTGGGACAGGGGACCCAACACCGGGGAGCTGTTTTCT. Protein product: CASSWDRGPNTGELFS.

The chain couples TRBV2 to TRBJ2-5; 12 nucleotides match TRBD2. Germline values: CDR1 SNHLY, CDR2 FYNNEI. The CDR3 is made up of 16 amino acids. V was clipped by 6 bases and J by 3 bases; unmatched bases: 8. The CDR3, as DNA: TGTGCCAGCAGCCAAACTAGCGGGGGGCTCAAAGAGACCCAGTACTTC. Its protein product is CASSQTSGGLKETQYF.

The sample holds many counts of this clonotype. The chain carries TRBV12-3 or TRBV12-4 and TRBJ1-1, with D uncertain. V lost 0 bases to trimming and J lost 1 base, with 3 bases between them. The CDR3 runs to 13 residues. The CDR3 coding sequence is TGTGCCAGCAGTTTAGCCAGGAACACTGAAGCTTTCTTT. The encoded protein is CASSLARNTEAFF.

This clonotype has a count of ten or more. J is TRBJ2-1 and V is TRBV20-1; 14 bases are a match to TRBD2. In germline, CDR1 is DFQATT, CDR2 SNEGSKA (reference sequence). After removal of 5 bases from V and 10 bases from J, the junction contained 4 bases not matched to a gene. CDR3 length: 13 residues. The DNA for the CDR3 is TGCAGTGCTGGACTAGCGGGGGGACTAGAGCAGTTCTTC. This gives the protein CSAGLAGGLEQFF.

The gene calls are TRBV3-1 and TRBJ2-5; 13 bases map to TRBD2. CDR1 is LGHDT, CDR2 YNNKEL, per germline (reference sequence). V lost 5 bases and J lost 12; bases outside the gene matches: 9. CDR3 size: 14 residues. The CDR3 nucleotides read TGTGCCAGCAGCTTCGGACTAGCGGGGGCCCCGAAGTACTTC. This encodes CASSFGLAGAPKYF.

This clonotype has just a few counts. The chain is built from TRBV7-2 and TRBJ2-7, with D possibly matching TRBD2 (6 bases). Germline loops: CDR1 SGHTA, CDR2 FQGNSA. There are 14 residues in the CDR3. With 11 bases removed from V and 0 bases from J, the gap between germline ends came to 17 bases. CDR3 residues: CAPLFGGLSYEQYV. In DNA, the CDR3 is TGTGCCCCACTTTTCGGGGGTCTCTCCTACGAGCAGTACGTC.

The rearrangement uses TRBV11-1 and TRBJ2-3, with a possible D match to TRBD1 (6 bases). CDR3 length: 17 amino acids. V lost 5 bases and J lost 0, with 18 bases in between. CDR1 is SGHAT, CDR2 FQDESV, per germline (reference sequence). CDR3 sequence: CASSPTTGPYSTDTQYF. The CDR3 region has the DNA TGTGCCAGCAGCCCAACAACAGGGCCCTATAGCACAGATACGCAGTATTTT. Full variable domain (missing parts from reference TRBV11-1 and TRBJ2-3): EAEVAQSPRYKITEKSQAVAFWCDPISGHATLYWYRQILGQGPELLVQFQDESVVDDSQLPKDRFSAERLKGVDSTLKIQPAELGDSAMYLCASSPTTGPYSTDTQYFGPGTRLTVL.

Only a few counts were recorded for this clonotype. The rearrangement links TRBV12-3 or TRBV12-4 to TRBJ2-1; TRBD2 is a possible D gene (6 bases). The CDR3 is 14 residues long. V was clipped by 2 bases and J by 10 bases, with 15 bases between them. The CDR3 bases are TGTGCCAGCAGTTTACTCGCGGGGTCTGGGGAGCAGTTCTTC. Its translation is CASSLLAGSGEQFF.

There are a few counts of this clonotype. This chain joins TRBV6-5 and TRBJ2-3, with D maybe TRBD2 (6 bases). Germline loops: CDR1 MNHEY, CDR2 SVGAGI. The CDR3 has 13 residues. Trimming shortened V by 4 bases and J by 8 bases, and 13 bases separated the two germline ends. The CDR3: CASSWRGEGTQYF. The CDR3 nucleotides are TGTGCCAGCAGTTGGCGGGGCGAGGGTACGCAGTATTTT.

Many counts were recorded for this clonotype. The chain is built from TRBV7-9 and TRBJ1-5; D remains ambiguous. In germline, CDR1 is SEHNR, CDR2 FQNEAQ (reference sequence). Trimming took off 5 bases at V and 1 base at J, with 15 bases between the two ends. The CDR3 contains 16 residues. The CDR3 spells CASSGNGRESNQPQHF. CDR3 nucleotides: TGTGCCAGCAGCGGAAACGGCCGGGAAAGCAATCAGCCCCAGCATTTT.

The chain couples TRBV5-5 to TRBJ1-2; D gene unclear. V lost 1 base and J 8 bases, leaving 6 bases between the germline ends. Per germline, CDR1 SGHKS and CDR2 YYEKEE (reference sequence). CDR3 size: 11 residues. The chain's CDR3 is CASSLMGGYTF. CDR3 DNA sequence: TGTGCCAGCAGCTTGATGGGGGGCTACACCTTC.

This chain uses TRBV7-9 with TRBJ2-7, with TRBD1 identical over 7 bases. The CDR3 consists of 15 residues. J gave up 4 bases and V 3 bases, and 9 bases lay outside the gene matches. Per germline, CDR1 SEHNR and CDR2 FQNEAQ (reference sequence). As DNA, the CDR3 is TGTGCCAGCAGCTTCGCCTCGGGACAGAGTTACGAGCAGTACGTC. Its protein is CASSFASGQSYEQYV.

The gene calls are TRBV29-1 and TRBJ2-4; 13 nucleotides line up with TRBD2. The V segment lost 6 bases and the J segment 6 bases; nucleotides outside the gene matches: 5. Germline V CDR1 and CDR2: SQVTM, ANQGSEA. The CDR3 runs to 14 residues. The CDR3 protein is CSVGTSGDRNIQYF. CDR3 nucleotide sequence: TGCAGCGTGGGGACTAGCGGGGATAGAAACATTCAGTACTTC. Drawing the rest from reference TRBV29-1 and TRBJ2-4, the complete variable domain is SAVISQKPSRDICQRGTSLTIQCQVDSQVTMMFWYRQQPGQSLTLIATANQGSEATYESGFVIDKFPISRPNLTFSTLTVSNMSPEDSSIYLCSVGTSGDRNIQYFGAGTRLSVL.

The chain uses TRBV27 and TRBJ2-3, with no clear D. The CDR3 has 14 amino acids. The ends were cut back, 3 bases at V and 2 bases at J, with 9 bases in the middle. Germline CDR1 is MNHEY and CDR2 is SMNVEV (reference sequence). The CDR3 here is CASSFEFPTDTQYF. DNA for the CDR3: TGTGCCAGCAGTTTTGAGTTTCCCACAGATACGCAGTATTTT.

The sample holds many counts of this clonotype. V usage is TRBV5-1 and J usage is TRBJ2-3; 10 bases are a match to TRBD1. V dropped 0 bases and J dropped 3; count of bases not matched to a gene: 1. The CDR3 runs to 15 residues. CDR1 SGHRS and CDR2 YFSETQ come from the germline V gene. CDR3 DNA: TGCGCCAGCAGCTTGGAGGACAGGGGGACAGATACGCAGTATTTT. Translating it yields CASSLEDRGTDTQYF.

This clonotype was seen more than once but under ten times. This sequence joins TRBV11-2 and TRBJ1-6; D perhaps matches TRBD1 (5 bases). The germline V gene has CDR1 SGHAT and CDR2 FQNNGV. The CDR3 spans 14 residues. Deletions cut 6 bases from V and 8 bases from J, with 14 bases between. CDR3 sequence: CASSPGGFDSPLHF. The CDR3 bases are TGTGCCAGCAGTCCCGGGGGGTTTGATTCACCCCTCCACTTT.

This clonotype occurred a few times. The chain joins TRBV5-1 to TRBJ1-1; D is uncertain. The CDR3 covers 14 residues. CDR1 SGHRS and CDR2 YFSETQ come from the germline V gene. V lost 3 bases to trimming and J lost 0 bases, with 9 bases between them. CDR3 sequence reads: CASSSQSMNTEAFF. The CDR3 DNA reads as TGCGCCAGCAGCTCTCAATCAATGAACACTGAAGCTTTCTTT.

In the case of this clonotype: This may arise from a read error, as a much more abundant clone is one base away. In this CDR3 the conserved last residue, phenylalanine or tryptophan, is missing, so a read error is likely. V and J are TRBV5-1 and TRBJ1-1, with no clear D. The CDR3 consists of 14 residues. V was shortened by 0 bases and J by 1 base, with 7 bases between the two germline ends. Germline CDR1 and CDR2: SGHRS and YFSETQ. DNA of the CDR3: TGCGCCAGCAGCTTGGACGGTCGGAACACTGAAGCTTTCCTT. It codes for CASSLDGRNTEAFL.

This clonotype was observed many times. The V call is TRBV5-4, the J call TRBJ2-2; D not certain. Looked up from germline, CDR1 is SGHNT and CDR2 is YYREEE (reference sequence). The CDR3 length is 13 residues. Trimming removed 4 bases from V and 7 bases from J, with 11 bases in between. Here the CDR3 reads CASSTSRGGELFF. Here the CDR3 DNA reads TGTGCCAGCAGCACCAGCAGAGGCGGGGAGCTGTTTTTT.

This clonotype was observed many times. The rearrangement uses TRBV2 and TRBJ2-2; D is possibly TRBD2 (5 bases). V was cut by 7 bases and J by 5 bases, with 11 bases left in between. Per the germline V gene, CDR1 is SNHLY and CDR2 is FYNNEI. This CDR3 contains 13 residues. DNA of the CDR3: TGTGCCAGCACAGATCGAGGGACCGGGGAGCTGTTTTTT. Translation: CASTDRGTGELFF.

The table lists this clonotype with many counts. The V call is TRBV7-2, the J call TRBJ2-7; the D gene is possibly TRBD1 (5 bases). Per the germline V gene, CDR1 is SGHTA and CDR2 is FQGNSA. The CDR3 is 14 residues long. V was clipped by 6 bases and J by 1 base, with 13 bases between them. CDR3 nucleotides: TGTGCCAGCAGTCTGGGTACAGGATCCTACGAGCAGTACTTC. Translation gives CASSLGTGSYEQYF.

This chain uses TRBV5-1 with TRBJ1-1; D remains unclear. V was clipped by 1 base and J by 1 base, with 8 bases between them. CDR1 SGHRS and CDR2 YFSETQ come from the germline V gene. The CDR3 has 14 amino acids. The CDR3 loop reads CASSLFDPNTEAFF. The CDR3 region has the DNA TGCGCCAGCAGCTTGTTCGACCCGAACACTGAAGCTTTCTTT.

This clonotype was seen many times. The chain joins TRBV14 to TRBJ2-4; D is possibly TRBD2 (6 bases). The CDR3 extends over 16 amino acids. V lost 4 bases to trimming and J lost 6 bases, with 19 bases between them. The germline gives CDR1 SGHDN, CDR2 FVKESK. Written as DNA, the CDR3 is TGTGCCAGCAGCCCCCCGGGGGAGGCTGGGAGAAACATTCAGTACTTC. Translation: CASSPPGEAGRNIQYF.